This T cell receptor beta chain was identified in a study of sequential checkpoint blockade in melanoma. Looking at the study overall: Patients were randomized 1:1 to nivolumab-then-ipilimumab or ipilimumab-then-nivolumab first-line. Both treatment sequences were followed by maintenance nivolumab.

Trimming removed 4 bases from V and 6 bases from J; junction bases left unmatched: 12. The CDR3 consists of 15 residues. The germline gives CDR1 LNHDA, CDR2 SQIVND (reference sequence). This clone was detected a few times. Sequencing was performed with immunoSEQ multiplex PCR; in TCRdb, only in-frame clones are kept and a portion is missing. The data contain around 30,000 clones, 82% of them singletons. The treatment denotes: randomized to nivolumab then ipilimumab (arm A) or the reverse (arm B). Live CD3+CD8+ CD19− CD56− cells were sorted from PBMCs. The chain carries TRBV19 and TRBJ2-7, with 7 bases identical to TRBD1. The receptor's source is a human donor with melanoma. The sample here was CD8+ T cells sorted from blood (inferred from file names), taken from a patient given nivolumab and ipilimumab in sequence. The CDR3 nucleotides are TGTGCCAGTAGTAGTCTCTCGGGGACAGCAGTCGAGCAGTACTTC. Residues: CASSSLSGTAVEQYF.